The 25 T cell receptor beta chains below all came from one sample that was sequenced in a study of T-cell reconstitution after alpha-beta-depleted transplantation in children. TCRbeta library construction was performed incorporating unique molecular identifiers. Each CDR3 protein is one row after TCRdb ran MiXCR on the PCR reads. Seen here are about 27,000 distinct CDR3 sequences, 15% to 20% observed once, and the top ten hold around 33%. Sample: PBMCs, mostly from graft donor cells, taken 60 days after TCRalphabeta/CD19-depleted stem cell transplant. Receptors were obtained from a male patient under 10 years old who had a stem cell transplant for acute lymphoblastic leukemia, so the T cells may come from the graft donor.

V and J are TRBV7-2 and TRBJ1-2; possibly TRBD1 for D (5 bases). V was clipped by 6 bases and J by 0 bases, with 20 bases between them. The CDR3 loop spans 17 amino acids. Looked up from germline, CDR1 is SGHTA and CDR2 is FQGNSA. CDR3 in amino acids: CASSSRGSQLANYGYTF. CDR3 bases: TGTGCCAGCAGTTCGAGGGGAAGCCAGTTAGCTAACTATGGCTACACCTTC.

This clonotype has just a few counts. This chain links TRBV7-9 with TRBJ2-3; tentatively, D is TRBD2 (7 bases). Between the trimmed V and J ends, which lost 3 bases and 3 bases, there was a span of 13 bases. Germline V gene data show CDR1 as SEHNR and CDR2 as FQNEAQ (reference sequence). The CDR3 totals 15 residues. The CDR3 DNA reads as TGTGCCAGCAGCTTCGCGGGGGCTAGGACAGATACGCAGTATTTT. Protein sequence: CASSFAGARTDTQYF.

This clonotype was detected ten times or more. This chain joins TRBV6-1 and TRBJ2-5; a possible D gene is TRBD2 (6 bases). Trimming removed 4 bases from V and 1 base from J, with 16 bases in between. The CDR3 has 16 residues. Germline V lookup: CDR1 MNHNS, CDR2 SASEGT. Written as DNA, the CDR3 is TGTGCCAGCAGTGGGGCGTCGGGACTTCCCCAAGAGACCCAGTACTTC. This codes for CASSGASGLPQETQYF.

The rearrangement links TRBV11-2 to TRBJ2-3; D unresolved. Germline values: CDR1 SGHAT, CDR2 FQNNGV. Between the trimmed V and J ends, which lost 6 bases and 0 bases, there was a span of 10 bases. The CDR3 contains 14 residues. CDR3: CASRISDSTDTQYF. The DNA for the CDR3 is TGTGCCAGCAGAATATCGGACAGCACAGATACGCAGTATTTT.

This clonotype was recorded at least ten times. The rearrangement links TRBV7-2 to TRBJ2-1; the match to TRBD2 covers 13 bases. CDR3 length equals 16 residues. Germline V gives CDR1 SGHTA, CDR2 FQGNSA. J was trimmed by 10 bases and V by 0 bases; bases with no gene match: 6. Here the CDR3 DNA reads TGTGCCAGCAGCTTAGCGACTAGCGGGAGGTGGGGGGAGCAGTTCTTC. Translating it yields CASSLATSGRWGEQFF.

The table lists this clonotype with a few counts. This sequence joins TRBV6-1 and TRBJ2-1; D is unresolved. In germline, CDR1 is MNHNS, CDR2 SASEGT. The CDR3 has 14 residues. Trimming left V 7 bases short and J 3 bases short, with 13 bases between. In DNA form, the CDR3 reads TGTGCCAGCAACAAAGGCGGATACTACAATGAGCAGTTCTTC. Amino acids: CASNKGGYYNEQFF.

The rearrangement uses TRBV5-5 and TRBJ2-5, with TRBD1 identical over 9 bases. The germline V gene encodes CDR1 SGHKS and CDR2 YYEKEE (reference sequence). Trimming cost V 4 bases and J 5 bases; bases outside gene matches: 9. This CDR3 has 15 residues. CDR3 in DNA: TGTGCCAGCAGCCAACAGGACAGGGGTTTGGAGACCCAGTACTTC. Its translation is CASSQQDRGLETQYF.

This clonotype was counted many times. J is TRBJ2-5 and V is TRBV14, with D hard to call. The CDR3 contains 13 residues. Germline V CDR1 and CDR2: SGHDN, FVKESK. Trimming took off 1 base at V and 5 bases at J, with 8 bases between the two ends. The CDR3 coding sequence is TGTGCCAGCAGCCAAGGCTGGGCGGAGACCCAGTACTTC. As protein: CASSQGWAETQYF.

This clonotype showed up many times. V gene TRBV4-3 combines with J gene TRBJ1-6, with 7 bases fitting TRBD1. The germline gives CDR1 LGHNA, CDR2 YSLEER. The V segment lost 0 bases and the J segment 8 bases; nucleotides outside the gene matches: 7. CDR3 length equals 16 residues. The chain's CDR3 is CASSQEVDRRHSPLHF. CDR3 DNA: TGCGCCAGCAGCCAAGAAGTGGACAGGCGCCATTCACCCCTCCACTTT.

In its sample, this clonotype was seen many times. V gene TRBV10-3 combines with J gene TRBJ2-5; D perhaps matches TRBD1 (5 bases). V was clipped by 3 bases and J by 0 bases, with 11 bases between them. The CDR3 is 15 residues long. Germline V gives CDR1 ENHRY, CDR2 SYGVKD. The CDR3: CAISEPGSNQETQYF. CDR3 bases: TGTGCCATCAGTGAACCAGGGTCCAACCAAGAGACCCAGTACTTC.

The CDR3: CSVEKGGRGTEAFF. The CDR3 nucleotides are TGCAGCGTTGAAAAAGGGGGCAGGGGGACTGAAGCTTTCTTT. The genes are TRBV29-1 and TRBJ1-1; 7 bases are shared with TRBD1. Looked up from germline, CDR1 is SQVTM and CDR2 is ANQGSEA. This CDR3 has 14 residues. The V segment lost 2 bases and the J segment 5 bases; nucleotides outside the gene matches: 8.

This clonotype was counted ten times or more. CDR3 sequence reads: CASSVGPRSSYNSPLHF. The CDR3 region has the DNA TGTGCCAGCAGCGTAGGTCCTAGGAGCTCCTATAATTCACCCCTCCACTTT. The V and J genes are TRBV9 and TRBJ1-6; no clear D. V was trimmed by 0 bases and J by 0 bases, leaving 10 bases between them. This CDR3 contains 17 residues. The V gene's germline CDR1 is SGDLS and CDR2 YYNGEE. Together with reference TRBV9 and TRBJ1-6, the CDR3 gives the full variable domain: DSGVTQTPKHLITATGQRVTLRCSPRSGDLSVYWYQQSLDQGLQFLIQYYNGEERAKGNILERFSAQQFPDLHSELNLSSLELGDSALYFCASSVGPRSSYNSPLHFGNGTRLTVT.

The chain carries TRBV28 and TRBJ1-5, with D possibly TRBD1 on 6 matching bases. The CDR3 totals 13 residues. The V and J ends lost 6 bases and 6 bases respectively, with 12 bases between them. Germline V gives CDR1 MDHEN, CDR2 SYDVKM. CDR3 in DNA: TGTGCCAGCAGCAGACAGGACGGTCAGCCCCAGCATTTT. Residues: CASSRQDGQPQHF.

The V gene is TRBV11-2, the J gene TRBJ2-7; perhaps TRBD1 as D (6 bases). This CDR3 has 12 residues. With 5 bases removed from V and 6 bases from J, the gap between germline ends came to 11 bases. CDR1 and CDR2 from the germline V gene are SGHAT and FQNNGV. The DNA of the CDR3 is TGTGCCAGCAGCCCGGACAGAGCCGAGCAGTACTTC. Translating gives CASSPDRAEQYF.

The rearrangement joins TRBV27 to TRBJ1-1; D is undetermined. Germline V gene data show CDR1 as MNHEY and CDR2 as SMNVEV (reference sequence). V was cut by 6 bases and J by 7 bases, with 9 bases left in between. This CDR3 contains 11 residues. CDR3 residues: CASRRADEAFF. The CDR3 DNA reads TGTGCCAGCAGGAGGGCAGATGAAGCTTTCTTT.

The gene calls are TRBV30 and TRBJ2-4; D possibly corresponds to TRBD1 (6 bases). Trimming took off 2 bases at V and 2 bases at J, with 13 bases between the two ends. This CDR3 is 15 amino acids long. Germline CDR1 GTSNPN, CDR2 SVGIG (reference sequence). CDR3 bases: TGTGCCTGGAGTAAGGGGGAGCCGACCAAAAACATTCAGTACTTC. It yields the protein CAWSKGEPTKNIQYF.

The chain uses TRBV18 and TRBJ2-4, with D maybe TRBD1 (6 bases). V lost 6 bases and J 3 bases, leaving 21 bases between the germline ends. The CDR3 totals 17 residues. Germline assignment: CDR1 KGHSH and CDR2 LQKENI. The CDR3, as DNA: TGTGCCAGCTCCCCTTTGACCGGGACACCGTTCAAAAACATTCAGTACTTC. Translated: CASSPLTGTPFKNIQYF.

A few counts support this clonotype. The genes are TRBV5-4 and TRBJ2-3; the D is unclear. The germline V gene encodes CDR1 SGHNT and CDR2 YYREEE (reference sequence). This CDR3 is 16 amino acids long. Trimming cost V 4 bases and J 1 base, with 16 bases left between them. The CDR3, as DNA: TGTGCCAGCAGCCTTGGCAACCCCTCTGGCACAGATACGCAGTATTTT. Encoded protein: CASSLGNPSGTDTQYF.

CDR3 DNA sequence: TGTGCCAGCAGCGTTTCCCGAGACAATAACTATGGCTACACCTTC. Amino acids: CASSVSRDNNYGYTF. This rearrangement joins TRBV9 to TRBJ1-2; D remains ambiguous. The V end lost 2 bases, the J end lost 1 base, and 12 bases lay between the germline ends. This CDR3 has 15 amino acids. Germline V gene data show CDR1 as SGDLS and CDR2 as YYNGEE.

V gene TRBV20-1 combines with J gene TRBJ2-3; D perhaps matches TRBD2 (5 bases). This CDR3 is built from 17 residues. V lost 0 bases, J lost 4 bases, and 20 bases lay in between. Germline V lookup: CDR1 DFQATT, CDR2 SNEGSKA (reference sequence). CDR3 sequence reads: CSARDSRRTLGADTQYF. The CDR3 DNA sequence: TGCAGTGCTAGAGATTCCCGGCGAACTCTCGGGGCAGATACGCAGTATTTT.

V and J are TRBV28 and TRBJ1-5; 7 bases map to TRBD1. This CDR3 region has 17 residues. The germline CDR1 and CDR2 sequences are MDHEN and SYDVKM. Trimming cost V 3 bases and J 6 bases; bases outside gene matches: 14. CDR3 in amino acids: CASSFVTDRPLGQPQHF. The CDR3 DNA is TGTGCCAGCAGTTTCGTAACGGACAGGCCTTTGGGTCAGCCCCAGCATTTT.

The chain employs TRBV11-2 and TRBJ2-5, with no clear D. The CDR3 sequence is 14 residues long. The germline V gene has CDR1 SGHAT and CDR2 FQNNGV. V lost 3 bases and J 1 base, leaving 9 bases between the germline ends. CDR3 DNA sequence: TGTGCCAGCAGCTTCGTCGGCCTCCAAGAGACCCAGTACTTC. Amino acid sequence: CASSFVGLQETQYF.

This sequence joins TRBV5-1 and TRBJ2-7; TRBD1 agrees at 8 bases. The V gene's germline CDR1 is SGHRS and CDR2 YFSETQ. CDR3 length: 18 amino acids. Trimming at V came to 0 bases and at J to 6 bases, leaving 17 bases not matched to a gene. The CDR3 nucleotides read TGCGCCAGCAGCTTGGGCACCGGACAGGGAAGAACAATGGGCGAGCAGTACTTC. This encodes CASSLGTGQGRTMGEQYF. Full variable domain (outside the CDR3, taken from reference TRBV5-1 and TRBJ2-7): KAGVTQTPRYLIKTRGQQVTLSCSPISGHRSVSWYQQTPGQGLQFLFEYFSETQRNKGNFPGRFSGRQFSNSRSEMNVSTLELGDSALYLCASSLGTGQGRTMGEQYFGPGTRLTVT.

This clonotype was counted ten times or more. CDR3: CASSPHGTGVSGELFF. The CDR3 DNA follows: TGTGCCAGCAGCCCCCACGGGACAGGGGTTTCCGGGGAGCTGTTTTTT. This chain connects TRBV9 to TRBJ2-2; the match to TRBD1 covers 10 bases. The CDR3 length is 16 residues. Germline trimming cut 4 bases from V and 6 bases from J; bases unmatched to any gene: 9. Per germline, CDR1 SGDLS and CDR2 YYNGEE.

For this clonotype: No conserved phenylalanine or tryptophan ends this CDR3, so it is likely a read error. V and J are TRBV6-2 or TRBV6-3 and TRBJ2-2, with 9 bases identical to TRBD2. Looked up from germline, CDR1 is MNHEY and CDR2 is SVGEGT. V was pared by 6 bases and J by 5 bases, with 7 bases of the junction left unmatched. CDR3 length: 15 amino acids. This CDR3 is CASSNLAGRTGELFL. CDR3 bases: TGTGCCAGCAGCAATCTAGCGGGGAGAACCGGGGAGCTGTTTCTT.